This T cell receptor (beta chain) stems from a study of blood T cell repertoires in COVID-19. Background on the study: Nucleic acid was either cDNA or gDNA, and it came from T cells, B-cell-depleted T cells, or PBMCs.

V dropped 2 bases and J dropped 0 bases, with 10 bases sitting between them. The CDR3 runs to 15 residues. Germline CDR1 MNHNS, CDR2 SASEGT. This table comes from immunoSEQ multiplex PCR, and its TCRdb copy is limited to in-frame clones, with some not included. This sample has approximately 13,000 clones; roughly 84% occur once, and the top ten carry roughly 32%. Sequencing was performed on peripheral blood. The source is a man aged 50 or older with active COVID-19. The chain carries TRBV6-1 and TRBJ2-5; weak D call: TRBD2 (6 bases). Here the CDR3 DNA reads TGTGCCAGCAGTGAAACCGGGACTTACCAAGAGACCCAGTACTTC. This encodes CASSETGTYQETQYF.